These 3 T cell receptor beta chains were all obtained from the same sample, sequenced in a study of blood T cells in healthy people across ages. Using a J-beta primer mix together with a sample-barcoded 5' primer, a second PCR was run for roughly 6 to 12 cycles. TCRdb passed the 5' RACE reads through MiXCR, listing each CDR3 protein once. Of about 1.8 million distinct CDR3 sequences listed, about 50% are singletons. Sequenced material: blood. These receptors originate from a woman aged 40 to 55 in good health.

V usage is TRBV10-3 and J usage is TRBJ2-7; TRBD2 agrees at 8 bases. The CDR3 loop spans 16 amino acids. V lost 6 bases and J lost 0; bases outside the gene matches: 10. Germline loops: CDR1 ENHRY, CDR2 SYGVKD. The CDR3 reads CAIRAGAALSSYEQYF. The CDR3 coding sequence is TGTGCCATCAGAGCGGGGGCTGCATTATCCTCCTACGAGCAGTACTTC.

The rearrangement uses TRBV15 and TRBJ1-5; 7 bases map to TRBD1. CDR3 length equals 16 residues. The junction had 8 bases not matched to a gene; V was cut back by 0 bases and J by 6 bases. Germline values: CDR1 LNHNV, CDR2 YYDKDF (reference sequence). The CDR3 DNA sequence: TGTGCCACCAGCAGAGATAAGGGGACAGTGGGTCAGCCCCAGCATTTT. The encoded protein is CATSRDKGTVGQPQHF.

The rearrangement joins TRBV6-2 or TRBV6-3 to TRBJ2-3; D ambiguous. Germline V gene sequence: CDR1 MNHEY, CDR2 SVGEGT. The V end was cut by 0 bases, the J end by 5 bases, with 12 bases between. This CDR3 is 15 amino acids long. CDR3 coding DNA: TGTGCCAGCAGTTACTCCCGAGTTGATATAGATACGCAGTATTTT. Translated: CASSYSRVDIDTQYF.